Below are 21 T cell receptor beta chains sequenced from a single sample in a study of blood T cells in healthy people across ages. Using a J-beta primer mix together with a sample-barcoded 5' primer, a second PCR was run for about 6 to 11 cycles. One entry per CDR3 protein results from TCRdb running MiXCR on the 5' RACE reads. There are 1.5 million to 2 million distinct CDR3 sequences in the sample; approximately 39% occur only once, and under 25% lies in the top ten. Source material: blood. These receptors originate from a human donor in good health.

V is TRBV4-1 and J is TRBJ2-7; 11 bases line up with TRBD2. The CDR3 spans 17 residues. Germline V gives CDR1 MGHRA, CDR2 YSYEKL. Trimming cost V 6 bases and J 4 bases; bases outside gene matches: 14. CDR3 residues: CASSPIDNSGGAYEQYF. CDR3 DNA: TGCGCCAGCAGTCCAATTGATAATAGCGGGGGGGCGTACGAGCAGTACTTC.

The sample holds many counts of this clonotype. This rearrangement joins TRBV29-1 to TRBJ2-6, with D perhaps matching TRBD1 or TRBD2 (5 bases each). Trimming removed 6 bases at V and 1 base at J, with 13 bases between. Germline V gene sequence: CDR1 SQVTM, CDR2 ANQGSEA. The CDR3 runs 15 residues. CDR3 amino acids: CSVQMGESGANVLTF. The CDR3 coding sequence is TGCAGCGTCCAGATGGGGGAGTCTGGGGCCAACGTCCTGACTTTC.

The genes are TRBV4-2 and TRBJ1-1, with a weak D call TRBD1 (5 bases). The CDR3 runs 15 residues. V was trimmed by 4 bases and J by 4 bases, leaving 16 bases between them. Germline CDR1 and CDR2: LGHNA and YNFKEQ. In DNA, the CDR3 is TGTGCCAGCAGCCTTTTCCGGGACTCCTCCACTGAAGCTTTCTTT. This gives the protein CASSLFRDSSTEAFF.

The chain couples TRBV6-1 to TRBJ2-3; a weak D match, TRBD2 (6 bases). The CDR3 sequence is 14 residues long. Germline assignment: CDR1 MNHNS and CDR2 SASEGT. V was pared by 7 bases and J by 0 bases, with 11 bases between. The CDR3 region is CASTAGRSTDTQYF. CDR3 DNA sequence: TGTGCCAGCACGGCGGGACGAAGCACAGATACGCAGTATTTT.

This rearrangement joins TRBV6-1 to TRBJ2-3; 7 nucleotides agree with TRBD1. CDR3 length: 17 residues. After removal of 5 bases from V and 5 bases from J, the junction contained 16 bases not matched to a gene. Germline CDR1 and CDR2: MNHNS and SASEGT. CDR3 nucleotides: TGTGCCAGCAGTCCCTGGACAGGCGGAGTGTCGGGAGATACGCAGTATTTT. This encodes CASSPWTGGVSGDTQYF.

V usage is TRBV15 and J usage is TRBJ2-7, with 9 nucleotides matching TRBD1. V was clipped by 0 bases and J by 1 base; unmatched bases: 4. The CDR3 contains 16 residues. Germline CDR1 reads LNHNV; CDR2 reads YYDKDF (reference sequence). The CDR3: CATSRDRGQGSYEQYF. In DNA, the CDR3 is TGTGCCACCAGCAGAGATCGGGGACAGGGATCCTACGAGCAGTACTTC.

Remarks on this clonotype: Just one base apart from a much larger clone, this may be a read error. The chain recombines TRBV20-1 with TRBJ2-1, with 7 bases matching TRBD2. Per the germline V gene, CDR1 is DFQATT and CDR2 is SNEGSKA (reference sequence). The V gene end was trimmed by 7 bases and the J gene end by 2 bases; junction bases not matched to a gene: 8. This CDR3 region has 14 residues. CDR3 protein: CSVAGESAYNEQFF. Here the CDR3 DNA reads TGCAGTGTTGCGGGGGAGTCGGCCTACAATGAGCAGTTCTTC.

The rearrangement links TRBV7-8 to TRBJ2-3, with a weak D call TRBD1 (6 bases). Germline loops: CDR1 SGHVS, CDR2 FQNEAQ. The germline V and J ends were trimmed by 7 bases and 2 bases, with 19 bases remaining between them. The CDR3 spans 16 residues. For the CDR3, the DNA is TGTGCCAGCACCAAGCCCCGGGACATGGCCACAGATACGCAGTATTTT. This codes for CASTKPRDMATDTQYF.

This clonotype was detected only a few times. The chain carries TRBV5-1 and TRBJ1-2; possibly TRBD1 for D (5 bases). Trimming took 2 bases from V and 8 from J, leaving 13 bases between them. The CDR3 is 13 amino acids. Germline CDR1 SGHRS, CDR2 YFSETQ. CDR3 amino acids: CASSFATARGYTF. The CDR3 DNA reads as TGCGCCAGCAGCTTTGCGACAGCACGGGGCTACACCTTC.

The chain employs TRBV20-1 and TRBJ2-1, with D perhaps matching TRBD1 or TRBD2 (6 bases each). Germline values: CDR1 DFQATT, CDR2 SNEGSKA (reference sequence). Between the trimmed V and J ends, which lost 1 base and 12 bases, there was a span of 22 bases. The CDR3 covers 15 residues. This CDR3 reads CSARVRSGAPFRQFF. The CDR3 bases are TGCAGTGCTAGAGTACGGTCGGGGGCCCCTTTTCGGCAGTTCTTC.

The chain couples TRBV12-3 or TRBV12-4 to TRBJ2-1; 10 positions agree with TRBD1. The CDR3 extends over 13 amino acids. Trimming at V came to 5 bases and at J to 15 bases, leaving 10 bases not matched to a gene. CDR3 coding DNA: TGTGCCAGCAGTGTGGACAGGGGGGGGGCGGGGTTCTTC. It specifies CASSVDRGGAGFF.

V is TRBV6-5 and J is TRBJ2-1; D is ambiguous. Trimming took 0 bases from V and 5 from J, leaving 8 bases between them. The CDR3 length is 14 residues. Germline V gene sequence: CDR1 MNHEY, CDR2 SVGAGI. CDR3 bases: TGTGCCAGCAGTTACTCCACTTGGGACAATGAGCAGTTCTTC. It specifies CASSYSTWDNEQFF.

This rearrangement joins TRBV6-1 to TRBJ1-3; a possible D gene is TRBD1 (5 bases). Looked up from germline, CDR1 is MNHNS and CDR2 is SASEGT. Trimming left V 0 bases short and J 2 bases short, with 8 bases between. The CDR3 consists of 15 residues. CDR3 nucleotide sequence: TGTGCCAGCAGTGAAGCGGGGGAAACTGGAAACACCATATATTTT. Amino acid sequence: CASSEAGETGNTIYF.

This clonotype was seen a handful of times. The gene calls are TRBV9 and TRBJ2-3; no clear D. V gave up 7 bases and J gave up 2 bases, with 8 bases separating them. Germline V gives CDR1 SGDLS, CDR2 YYNGEE. The CDR3 loop spans 12 amino acids. CDR3 DNA: TGTGCCAGCGGATTTACCACAGATACGCAGTATTTT. Amino acids: CASGFTTDTQYF.

This rearrangement joins TRBV2 to TRBJ2-4; 11 bases map to TRBD1. The J call may be incorrect, as the DNA end agrees better with TRBJ2-7. Germline CDR1 and CDR2: SNHLY and FYNNEI. The CDR3 length is 14 residues. CDR3 sequence: CASSEVGQGVEQYF. Here the CDR3 DNA reads TGTGCCAGCAGTGAAGTGGGACAGGGGGTCGAGCAGTACTTC.

The chain has TRBV29-1 and TRBJ2-7; TRBD1 aligns across 7 bases. V gave up 7 bases and J gave up 4 bases; unmatched junction bases: 10. The CDR3 runs 13 residues. Germline CDR1 SQVTM, CDR2 ANQGSEA. The CDR3 sequence is CSAVGTALYEQYF. CDR3 sequence (DNA): TGCAGCGCCGTCGGGACAGCCCTTTACGAGCAGTACTTC.

This chain connects TRBV7-2 to TRBJ2-4; maybe TRBD2 (6 bases). The CDR3 contains 16 residues. With 5 bases removed from V and 13 bases from J, the gap between germline ends came to 27 bases. Per germline, CDR1 SGHTA and CDR2 FQGNSA. The CDR3: CASSSSGTPASHGQYF. DNA for the CDR3: TGTGCCAGCAGCAGCTCCGGGACTCCGGCGAGTCACGGGCAGTACTTC.

The V and J genes are TRBV6-4 and TRBJ1-2; D is unclear. The germline V gene has CDR1 MRHNA and CDR2 SNTAGT. The CDR3 extends over 16 amino acids. The germline V and J ends were trimmed by 0 bases and 0 bases, with 11 bases remaining between them. CDR3: CASSDSGSPANYGYTF. The CDR3 nucleotides read TGTGCCAGCAGTGACTCAGGATCACCAGCTAACTATGGCTACACCTTC.

Comment on this clonotype: One end of the junction fails to match germline, which may point to a read error. V and J are TRBV29-1 and TRBJ2-1, with D possibly being TRBD1 (5 bases). Germline assignment: CDR1 SQVTM and CDR2 ANQGSEA. This CDR3 spans 13 amino acids. The CDR3: CNVEAGPPNEQFF. The CDR3 DNA is TGCAACGTTGAGGCAGGGCCTCCGAATGAGCAGTTCTTC.

The chain employs TRBV7-3 and TRBJ2-1; D gene uncertain. The CDR3 loop spans 16 amino acids. Trimming removed 2 bases from V and 0 bases from J, with 11 bases in between. The germline CDR1 and CDR2 sequences are SGHTA and FQGTGA. The CDR3 DNA sequence: TGTGCCAGCAGCTTAGCGTTGCCGCGCTCCTACAATGAGCAGTTCTTC. As protein: CASSLALPRSYNEQFF. The whole variable domain, filled in from reference TRBV7-3 and TRBJ2-1, reads GAGVSQTPSNKVTEKGKYVELRCDPISGHTALYWYRQSLGQGPEFLIYFQGTGAADDSGLPNDRFFAVRPEGSVSTLKIQRTERGDSAVYLCASSLALPRSYNEQFFGPGTRLTVL.

The chain joins TRBV4-1 to TRBJ2-1; weak D call: TRBD2 (5 bases). CDR1 and CDR2 from the germline V gene are MGHRA and YSYEKL. The CDR3 loop spans 14 amino acids. V dropped 0 bases and J dropped 8 bases, with 11 bases sitting between them. CDR3 DNA sequence: TGCGCCAGCAGCCAAGATCCCGTGGAGGATGAGCAGTTCTTC. Translated: CASSQDPVEDEQFF.